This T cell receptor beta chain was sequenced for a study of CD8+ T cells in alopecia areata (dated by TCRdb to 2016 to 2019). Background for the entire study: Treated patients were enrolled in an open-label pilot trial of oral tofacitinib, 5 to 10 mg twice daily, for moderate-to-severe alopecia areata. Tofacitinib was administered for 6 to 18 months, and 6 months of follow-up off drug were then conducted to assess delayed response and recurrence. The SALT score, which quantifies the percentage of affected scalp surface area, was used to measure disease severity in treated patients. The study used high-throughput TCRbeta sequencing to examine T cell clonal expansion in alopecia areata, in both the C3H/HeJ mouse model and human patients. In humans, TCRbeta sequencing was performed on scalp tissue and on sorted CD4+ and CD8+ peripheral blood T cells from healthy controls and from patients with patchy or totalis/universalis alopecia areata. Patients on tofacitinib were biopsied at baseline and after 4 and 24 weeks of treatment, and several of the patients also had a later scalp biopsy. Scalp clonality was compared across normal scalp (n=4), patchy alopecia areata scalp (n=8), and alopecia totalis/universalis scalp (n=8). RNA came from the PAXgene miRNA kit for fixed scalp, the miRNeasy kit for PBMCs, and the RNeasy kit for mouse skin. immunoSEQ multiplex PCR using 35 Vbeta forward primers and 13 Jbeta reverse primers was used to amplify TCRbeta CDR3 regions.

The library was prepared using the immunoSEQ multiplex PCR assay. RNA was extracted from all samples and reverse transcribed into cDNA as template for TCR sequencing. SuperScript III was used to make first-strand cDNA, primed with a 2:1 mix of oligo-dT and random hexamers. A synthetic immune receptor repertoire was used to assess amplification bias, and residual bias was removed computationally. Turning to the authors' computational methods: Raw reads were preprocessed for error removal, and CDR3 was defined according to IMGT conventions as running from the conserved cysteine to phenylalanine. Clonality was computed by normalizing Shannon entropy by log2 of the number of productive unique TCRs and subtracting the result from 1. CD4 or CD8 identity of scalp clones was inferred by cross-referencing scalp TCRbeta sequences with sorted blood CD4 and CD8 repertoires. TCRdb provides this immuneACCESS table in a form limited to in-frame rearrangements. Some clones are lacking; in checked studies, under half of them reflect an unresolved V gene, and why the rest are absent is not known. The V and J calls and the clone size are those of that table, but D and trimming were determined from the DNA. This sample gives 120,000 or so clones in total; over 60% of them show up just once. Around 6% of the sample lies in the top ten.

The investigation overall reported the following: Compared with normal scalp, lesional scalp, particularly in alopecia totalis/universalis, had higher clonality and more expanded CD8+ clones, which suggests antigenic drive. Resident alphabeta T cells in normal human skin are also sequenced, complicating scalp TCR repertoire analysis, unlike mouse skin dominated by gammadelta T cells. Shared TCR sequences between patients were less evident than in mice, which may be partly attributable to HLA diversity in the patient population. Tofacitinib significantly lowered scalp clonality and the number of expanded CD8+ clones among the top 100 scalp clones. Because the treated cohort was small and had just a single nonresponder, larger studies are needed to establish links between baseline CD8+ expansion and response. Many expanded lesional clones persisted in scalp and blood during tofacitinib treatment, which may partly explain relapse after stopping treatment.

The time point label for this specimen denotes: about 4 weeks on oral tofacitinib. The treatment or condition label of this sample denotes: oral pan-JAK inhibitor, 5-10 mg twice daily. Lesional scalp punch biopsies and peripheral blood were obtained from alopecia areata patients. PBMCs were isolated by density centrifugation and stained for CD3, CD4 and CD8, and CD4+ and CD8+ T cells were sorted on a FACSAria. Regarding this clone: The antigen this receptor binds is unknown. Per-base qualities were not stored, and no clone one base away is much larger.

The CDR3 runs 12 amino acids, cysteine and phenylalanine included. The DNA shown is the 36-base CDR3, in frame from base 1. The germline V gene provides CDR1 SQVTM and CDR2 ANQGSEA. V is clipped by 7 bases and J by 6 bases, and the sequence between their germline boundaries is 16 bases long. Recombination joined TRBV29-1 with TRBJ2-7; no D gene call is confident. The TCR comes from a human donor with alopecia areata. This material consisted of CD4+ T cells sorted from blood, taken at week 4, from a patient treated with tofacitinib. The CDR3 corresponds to CSAKDGTAEQYF. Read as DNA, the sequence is TGCAGCGCCAAGGACGGAACCGCCGAGCAGTACTTC.